The 20 T cell receptor beta chains reported below all come from one sample, sequenced in a study of cytomegalovirus exposure and HLA in healthy donors. Researchers ran the PCR with 60 Vbeta and 13 Jbeta primers. Measured with immunoSEQ multiplex PCR; TCRdb has only the in-frame clones, and not every one. This table lists some 130,000 clones. The sequenced material came from PBMCs. The receptors originated from a woman aged 40 to 55 in good health and CMV-seronegative.

The chain recombines TRBV5-1 with TRBJ1-4, with D perhaps TRBD1 (5 bases). Trimming stripped 4 bases from V and 5 bases from J, with 9 bases between. This CDR3 region has 13 residues. Germline V gives CDR1 SGHRS, CDR2 YFSETQ. The CDR3 protein is CASSRDFNEKLFF. The CDR3 DNA reads as TGCGCCAGCAGCCGGGACTTCAATGAAAAACTGTTTTTT. Complete variable domain (other parts from reference TRBV5-1 and TRBJ1-4): KAGVTQTPRYLIKTRGQQVTLSCSPISGHRSVSWYQQTPGQGLQFLFEYFSETQRNKGNFPGRFSGRQFSNSRSEMNVSTLELGDSALYLCASSRDFNEKLFFGSGTQLSVL.

The chain is built from TRBV2 and TRBJ2-7, with TRBD1 identical over 7 bases. Losses at the gene ends were 3 bases for V and 1 base for J; bases not matched to a gene: 15. This CDR3 has 18 amino acids. From germline, CDR1 is SNHLY and CDR2 FYNNEI. The CDR3 is CASSESRPGTAESYEQYF. CDR3 nucleotide sequence: TGTGCCAGCAGTGAGTCTAGACCAGGGACAGCTGAATCCTACGAGCAGTACTTC.

V gene TRBV15 combines with J gene TRBJ2-7; D is unclear. The CDR3 totals 13 residues. V was clipped by 0 bases and J by 2 bases, with 5 bases between them. From germline, CDR1 is LNHNV and CDR2 YYDKDF (reference sequence). The CDR3 region is CATSRDVAYEQYF. In DNA form, the CDR3 reads TGTGCCACCAGCAGAGATGTCGCCTACGAGCAGTACTTC.

The chain uses TRBV28 and TRBJ1-6; TRBD1 might be the D (5 bases). There are 15 residues in the CDR3. Germline CDR1 is MDHEN and CDR2 is SYDVKM. The V gene lost 2 bases and the J gene lost 7 bases, with 12 bases spanning the gap. For the CDR3, the DNA is TGTGCCAGCAGTTTACGAGACAGCTCCAATTCACCCCTCCACTTT. This sequence encodes CASSLRDSSNSPLHF.

The J gene is TRBJ1-1, the V gene TRBV7-2, with 7 bases lining up with TRBD1. The CDR3 runs 15 residues. Per the germline V gene, CDR1 is SGHTA and CDR2 is FQGNSA. V lost 3 bases and J lost 3; bases outside the gene matches: 7. CDR3 DNA sequence: TGTGCCAGCAGCTTTACAGGGGATGGGGACACTGAAGCTTTCTTT. Protein: CASSFTGDGDTEAFF.

This chain connects TRBV27 to TRBJ2-2; weak D call: TRBD2 (6 bases). Trimming shortened V by 6 bases and J by 3 bases, and 17 bases separated the two germline ends. This CDR3 has 16 amino acids. The germline V gene has CDR1 MNHEY and CDR2 SMNVEV (reference sequence). CDR3 nucleotide sequence: TGTGCCAGCAGGAAAGAGGCGGGACTGTACACCGGGGAGCTGTTTTTT. The encoded protein is CASRKEAGLYTGELFF.

The chain employs TRBV6-1 and TRBJ1-4; D possibly corresponds to TRBD1 (6 bases). This CDR3 comprises 16 residues. Trimming took 4 bases from V and 0 from J, leaving 12 bases between them. Germline CDR1 MNHNS, CDR2 SASEGT. CDR3 coding DNA: TGTGCCAGCAGTGGGGAGGGGGGTTCAACTAATGAAAAACTGTTTTTT. Protein sequence: CASSGEGGSTNEKLFF.

The rearrangement uses TRBV7-2 and TRBJ2-3; a possible D gene is TRBD2 (5 bases). This CDR3 region has 15 residues. The V gene's germline CDR1 is SGHTA and CDR2 FQGNSA. Trimming stripped 1 base from V and 1 base from J, with 9 bases between. Written as DNA, the CDR3 is TGTGCCAGCAGCTTAGTTAGCGATGGCACAGATACGCAGTATTTT. This encodes CASSLVSDGTDTQYF.

V is TRBV5-4 and J is TRBJ2-1, with 7 positions matching TRBD2. The CDR3 runs 14 residues. Germline CDR1 SGHNT, CDR2 YYREEE (reference sequence). The J segment lost 7 bases and the V segment lost 5 bases, leaving 9 bases of the junction unmatched. The CDR3 DNA sequence: TGTGCCAGCAGTGGGGGGGGAGGGAGGAATGAGCAGTTCTTC. The encoded protein is CASSGGGGRNEQFF.

V usage is TRBV18 and J usage is TRBJ1-6, with D tentatively TRBD1 (5 bases). The CDR3 runs to 20 residues. Germline CDR1 reads KGHSH; CDR2 reads LQKENI. Deletions cut 4 bases from V and 1 base from J, with 23 bases between. CDR3: CASSLRGQGNTWSYNSPLHF. CDR3 bases: TGTGCCAGCTCACTAAGGGGCCAGGGAAATACTTGGTCCTATAATTCACCCCTCCACTTT.

This chain links TRBV5-4 with TRBJ1-1, with a weak D call TRBD1 (5 bases). Trimming removed 2 bases from V and 1 base from J, with 6 bases in between. CDR1 is SGHNT, CDR2 YYREEE, per germline (reference sequence). This CDR3 comprises 13 residues. The CDR3 loop reads CASSFDRNTEAFF. The CDR3 region has the DNA TGTGCCAGCAGCTTCGACAGGAACACTGAAGCTTTCTTT.

The chain carries TRBV9 and TRBJ1-1; D may be TRBD1 (6 bases). This CDR3 region has 15 residues. Germline V gene sequence: CDR1 SGDLS, CDR2 YYNGEE. The V gene lost 4 bases and the J gene lost 6 bases, with 19 bases spanning the gap. Here the CDR3 reads CASSPLPRDIPEAFF. Here the CDR3 DNA reads TGTGCCAGCAGCCCCCTCCCCCGGGACATCCCTGAAGCTTTCTTT.

The chain employs TRBV7-2 and TRBJ1-6; a weak D match, TRBD1 (5 bases). This CDR3 contains 17 residues. Deletions cut 5 bases from V and 9 bases from J, with 23 bases between. In germline, CDR1 is SGHTA, CDR2 FQGNSA. CDR3 protein: CASSDAPETVLSSPLHF. The CDR3 DNA reads as TGTGCCAGCAGCGATGCCCCCGAGACAGTACTAAGTTCACCCCTCCACTTT.

The genes are TRBV15 and TRBJ2-5; 7 bases are shared with TRBD2. Germline values: CDR1 LNHNV, CDR2 YYDKDF (reference sequence). V gave up 0 bases and J gave up 4 bases; unmatched junction bases: 8. CDR3 length equals 16 residues. This CDR3 reads CATSRDYGGGGETQYF. In DNA form, the CDR3 reads TGTGCCACCAGCAGAGATTATGGCGGGGGAGGAGAGACCCAGTACTTC.

This chain links TRBV7-9 with TRBJ2-1; D gene uncertain. CDR3 length: 13 residues. Looked up from germline, CDR1 is SEHNR and CDR2 is FQNEAQ (reference sequence). V lost 5 bases, J lost 10 bases, and 15 bases lay in between. CDR3 in amino acids: CASSQWPAREQFF. For the CDR3, the DNA is TGTGCCAGCAGCCAATGGCCGGCGAGGGAGCAGTTCTTC.

This chain joins TRBV15 and TRBJ1-1; TRBD1 matches 7 bases. The CDR3 has 15 residues. V was clipped by 2 bases and J by 6 bases; unmatched bases: 9. Germline-derived CDR1 and CDR2 are LNHNV and YYDKDF (reference sequence). In DNA form, the CDR3 reads TGTGCCACCAGCAGAAACAGGGGTGTATTAGCTGAAGCTTTCTTT. This codes for CATSRNRGVLAEAFF.

This chain connects TRBV4-2 to TRBJ1-1; possible D gene TRBD1, 6 bases. The CDR3 contains 16 residues. CDR1 LGHNA and CDR2 YNFKEQ come from the germline V gene. Trimming removed 1 base at V and 4 bases at J, with 16 bases between. The CDR3 here is CASSQAGQFGGTEAFF. In DNA form, the CDR3 reads TGTGCCAGCAGCCAAGCCGGACAGTTTGGGGGCACTGAAGCTTTCTTT.

V is TRBV21-1 and J is TRBJ2-7; the listed D gene, TRBD1, was not tested against the DNA. TRBV21-1 is noted as a pseudogene. The CDR3 length is 15 residues. CDR3 bases: TGTGCCAGCAGCACCCCTCCGTACAGCACCTACGAGCAGTACGTC. Translating it yields CASSTPPYSTYEQYV.

This sequence joins TRBV2 and TRBJ2-2; D not certain. Deletions cut 6 bases from V and 2 bases from J, with 10 bases between. This CDR3 has 14 amino acids. Germline CDR1 reads SNHLY; CDR2 reads FYNNEI. CDR3: CASRRIDNTGELFF. The DNA of the CDR3 is TGTGCCAGCAGGCGTATAGATAACACCGGGGAGCTGTTTTTT. Together with reference TRBV2 and TRBJ2-2, the CDR3 gives the full variable domain: EPEVTQTPSHQVTQMGQEVILRCVPISNHLYFYWYRQILGQKVEFLVSFYNNEISEKSEIFDDQFSVERPDGSNFTLKIRSTKLEDSAMYFCASRRIDNTGELFFGEGSRLTVL.

The gene calls are TRBV19 and TRBJ1-1; 7 bases align to TRBD1. CDR3 length: 15 residues. Trimming removed 7 bases from V and 5 bases from J; junction bases left unmatched: 13. The germline V gene encodes CDR1 LNHDA and CDR2 SQIVND (reference sequence). CDR3 bases: TGTGCCAGTACCGGGAGGGGCAGGGGGGAAACTGAAGCTTTCTTT. Its protein product is CASTGRGRGETEAFF. The full variable domain, completed using reference TRBV19 and TRBJ1-1, is DGGITQSPKYLFRKEGQNVTLSCEQNLNHDAMYWYRQDPGQGLRLIYYSQIVNDFQKGDIAEGYSVSREKKESFPLTVTSAQKNPTAFYLCASTGRGRGETEAFFGQGTRLTVV.